This TCR beta chain was sequenced for a study of identical twins (dated by TCRdb to the mid-2010s). For context, the study as a whole: The study deep-sequenced TCR alpha and beta repertoires from monozygotic twins, unrelated adults of various ages and cord blood to test whether fetal clonotypes persist. To rule out contamination, replicate twin experiments were performed at different times with different library preparation protocols.

Remarks on this clonotype: It has no known antigen specificity. Qualities for individual bases were not recorded, and no much larger clone is one base off.

Broad study findings and their caveats: In monozygotic twins, recombination models systematically underestimated out-of-frame TCR alpha sharing, but the models matched the sharing seen between unrelated individuals. Conclusions relied on cross-sectional statistical analysis, since the same donors could not be followed over many years. The excess sharing between twins in beta out-of-frame sequences was weaker because fewer shared sequences reduced the signal-to-noise ratio. Compared with coincidental sharing between unrelated individuals, out-of-frame TCR alpha sequences shared between twins showed an excess of sequences with low generation probability. Invariant T cells such as MAIT and iNKT could partly confound zero-insertion analyses, although diverse VJ usage argued against such confounding for most clonotypes. Abundant cord blood beta clonotypes carried fewer insertions; young adult naive repertoires showed a weaker similar trend, while memory repertoires showed none.

All donors were healthy Caucasians. Three pairs of female monozygotic twins, all aged roughly 18 to 29 years, were included in the twin cohort. RNA for TCR libraries was isolated from peripheral blood mononuclear cells. Library construction relied on 5' RACE. These reads were obtained on an Illumina HiSeq 2000. A universal primer binding site was added through template switching, and the final cDNA carried a unique molecular identifier so that TCR cDNA molecules could be counted accurately. Specific primers in the conserved constant-segment region were used to synthesize first-strand cDNA for the TCR alpha and beta chains. To control for contamination, each cDNA library was double barcoded with a SMART-Mk sample barcode plus Illumina barcodes. TruSeq adapter sequences along with Illumina sample barcodes were introduced in two successive PCR steps. The TCR alpha and beta cDNA libraries were sequenced on the Illumina HiSeq platform using custom primers. Regarding the original processing steps: Unique molecular identifiers were extracted from raw reads with MiGEC, and CDR3 positions were determined with MiXCR. Recombination models were inferred per individual with the repgenHMM and IGoR tools using an EM algorithm. Shared clonotype analysis was performed with the tcR package in R, normalizing sharing by the product of cloneset sizes. To study raw recombination free of thymic and clonal selection effects, out-of-frame nonproductive sequences were analyzed. Starting from the raw public reads, TCRdb applied fastp trimming at Q25, assembled clones with MiXCR and retained in-frame beta chains. Records with the same CDR3 protein are collapsed into one entry carrying the most frequent genes and DNA. The V and J calls and clone size come from TCRdb's table, not from the authors' own analysis. This sample lists 700,000 or so distinct CDR3 sequences; roughly 8% were detected once. The ten largest clones capture around 0.95% of the sample.

The sample also formed part of further work on yellow fever vaccine responses in identical twins. The second study's authors report: The authors reported that the T cell response to vaccination in identical twins appeared partly convergent and partly personalized. In identical twins, the study followed T cell clones that responded to the vaccine with precision.

The sample taken for sequencing was PBMCs. The sequence was obtained from a woman aged 18-29 years in good health.

The nucleotide sequence is given as TGCAGTGCTAGCGGGCCCACAGATACGCAGTATTTT. Its protein is CSASGPTDTQYF. The chain uses TRBV20-1 and TRBJ2-3, with the D gene not clear enough to name. From the cysteine through the phenylalanine, the CDR3 covers 12 amino acids. The only DNA kept is the CDR3, 36 bases in frame from the first base. The germline V gene (reference sequence) yields DFQATT for CDR1 and SNEGSKA for CDR2. V was cut back by 3 bases and J by 2 bases, leaving a gap of 6 bases between them.